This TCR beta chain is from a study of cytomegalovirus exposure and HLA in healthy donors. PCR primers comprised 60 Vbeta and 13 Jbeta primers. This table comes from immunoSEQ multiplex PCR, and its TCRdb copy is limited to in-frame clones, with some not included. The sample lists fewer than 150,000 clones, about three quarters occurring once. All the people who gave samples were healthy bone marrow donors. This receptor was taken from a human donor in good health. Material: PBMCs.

The CDR3 DNA reads as TGTGCCAGCAGCTTAGGGGACACTCCAAACTATGGCTACACCTTC. Translating it yields CASSLGDTPNYGYTF. This chain uses TRBV7-9 with TRBJ1-2; TRBD1 might be the D (6 bases). Germline V gives CDR1 SEHNR, CDR2 FQNEAQ (reference sequence). Trimming shortened V by 1 base and J by 2 bases, and 11 bases separated the two germline ends. This CDR3 is built from 15 residues.